The rows below give T cell receptor beta chains drawn from one sample of a study of cytomegalovirus exposure and HLA in healthy donors. The assay was immunoSEQ multiplex PCR, and TCRdb's table has in-frame clones only and misses some. Of some 200,000 clones detected, 75% to 90% appear once; the ten largest clones hold less than 3%. Sequences were obtained from PBMCs. These receptor sequences come from a woman aged 40-49 years in good health and CMV-seronegative. Both conserved end residues are part of each CDR3. Each record gives: V gene, J gene, CDR3 protein.

>TRBV2|TRBJ1-5
CASSVRDRPSHQPQHF
>TRBV30|TRBJ2-2
CAWTGTANTGELFF
>TRBV2|TRBJ2-1
CASSGGQVGHEQFF
>TRBV6-1|TRBJ2-4
CASSQDRRRDIQYF
>TRBV7-9|TRBJ1-6
CASSFSDRLNSPLHF
>TRBV6-4|TRBJ2-1
CASSDSLAGGDEQFF
>TRBV19|TRBJ2-2
CASKIGSIMTGELFF
>TRBV5-4|TRBJ2-3
CASSLAGAGVGTDTQYF
>TRBV29-1|TRBJ2-7
CSVGPRAASYEQYF
>TRBV29-1|TRBJ2-7
CSVIKGGEGMSYEQYF
>TRBV6-4|TRBJ2-3
CASSRDRATDTQYF
>TRBV19|TRBJ2-2
CASSIFAPRSGRTGELFF
>TRBV5-6|TRBJ1-2
CASREEGSPRDTNYGYTF
>TRBV28|TRBJ1-2
CASRPGPGQYGYTF
>TRBV27|TRBJ1-1
CATGKPGLNTEAFF
>TRBV11-2|TRBJ2-5
CASSVGTGAQETQYF
>TRBV15|TRBJ2-2
CATSPSTGSTGELFF
>TRBV27|TRBJ2-7
CASSWGQGISYEQYF
>TRBV10-1|TRBJ2-1
CASSELMTSGSGEQFF
>TRBV27|TRBJ2-5
CASRAGDRETQYF
>TRBV6-5|TRBJ2-7
CASSDSFSEQYF
>TRBV2|TRBJ2-3
CASSGQGLRTDTQYF
>TRBV6-6|TRBJ1-5
CASSYSRTESNQPQHF
>TRBV19|TRBJ1-2
CASSPPGQTNYGYTF
>TRBV2|TRBJ2-4
CASTLSENIQYF
>TRBV5-7|TRBJ2-1
CASSPLGVVYNEQFF
>TRBV2|TRBJ2-1
CATQREVYNEQFF
>TRBV19|TRBJ1-3
CASSIGNSGNTIYF
>TRBV30|TRBJ2-5
CAWTTGLAGQETQYF
>TRBV5-1|TRBJ2-7
CASSTDRGLQYF
>TRBV18|TRBJ1-1
CASSPGQGAGEAFF
>TRBV19|TRBJ2-1
CASRPRLAVTSYNEQFF
>TRBV5-4|TRBJ2-1
CASSSTSNEQFF
>TRBV30|TRBJ2-1
CAWSSSGSSYNEQFF
>TRBV5-4|TRBJ2-3
CASSPNQGVFSTDTQYF
>TRBV2|TRBJ2-2
CASRGQVPGTGELFF
>TRBV13|TRBJ1-1
CASRSRFERTEAFF
>TRBV19|TRBJ2-1
CASSPKVAGSSYNEQFF
>TRBV12-1|TRBJ2-7
CASSSCGQGEGEQYF
>TRBV2|TRBJ2-5
CASVGQDRGWTQYF